This TCR beta chain comes out of a study of beta chain features in type 1 diabetes. In the study overall: The samples had roughly 100,000,000 sorted cells examined in all. The study's findings and limits: More deletions and fewer insertions at VDJ junctions were seen in type 1 diabetes patients. For Type 1 diabetes patients, all four CD4+ subsets carried TCRB CDR3s that were moderately but significantly shorter. A closer apparent resemblance between naive, central memory and Treg TCRB repertoires was seen in patients than in healthy donors.

Sorting of CD4+ naive, central memory, regulatory and stem cell-like memory cells was performed via CD45RO/CCR7/CD25/CD127/CD95/CD27. Expressed TCRB transcripts got sequenced, as all isolated RNA was reverse transcribed. Here immunoSEQ multiplex PCR was the method, and the copy in TCRdb shows in-frame clones only, minus some. Of roughly 340,000 clones listed, 10% to 15% are singletons. The V gene lost 4 bases and the J gene lost 2 bases, with 8 bases spanning the gap. CDR1 is ENHRY, CDR2 SYGVKD, per germline. The CDR3 runs to 13 residues. Of note for this clone: Its specificity is not known.

The specimen sequenced was naive CD4+ T cells from blood. The chain employs TRBV10-3 and TRBJ2-5, with D perhaps TRBD2 (5 bases). The source is a woman between 18 and 29 years old with type 1 diabetes. The CDR3: CAISVGGQETQYF. CDR3 nucleotide sequence: TGTGCCATCAGTGTTGGCGGGCAAGAGACCCAGTACTTC.